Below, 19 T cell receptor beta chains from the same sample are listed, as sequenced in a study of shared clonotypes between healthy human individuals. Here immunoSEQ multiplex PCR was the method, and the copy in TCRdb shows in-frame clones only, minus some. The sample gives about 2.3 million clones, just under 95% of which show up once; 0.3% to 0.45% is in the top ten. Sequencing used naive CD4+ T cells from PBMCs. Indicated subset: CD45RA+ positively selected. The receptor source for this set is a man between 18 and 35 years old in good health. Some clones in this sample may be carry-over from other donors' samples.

CDR3 protein: CASSLSGQYSNQPQHF. The CDR3 DNA reads TGCGCCAGCAGCTTGTCCGGACAGTATAGCAATCAGCCCCAGCATTTT. V is TRBV5-1 and J is TRBJ1-5; weak D call: TRBD1 (6 bases). The V and J ends lost 1 base and 0 bases respectively, with 11 bases between them. CDR3 size: 16 residues. The V gene's germline CDR1 is SGHRS and CDR2 YFSETQ.

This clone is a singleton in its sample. The CDR3 region is CASSYSLGGAYSPLHF. The CDR3 coding sequence is TGTGCCAGCAGTTACTCGTTAGGGGGGGCCTATTCACCCCTCCACTTT. The chain is built from TRBV6-5 and TRBJ1-6, with D maybe TRBD1 (6 bases). This CDR3 has 16 residues. Trimming pared 0 bases from V and 8 bases from J, leaving 14 bases between. From germline, CDR1 is MNHEY and CDR2 SVGAGI.

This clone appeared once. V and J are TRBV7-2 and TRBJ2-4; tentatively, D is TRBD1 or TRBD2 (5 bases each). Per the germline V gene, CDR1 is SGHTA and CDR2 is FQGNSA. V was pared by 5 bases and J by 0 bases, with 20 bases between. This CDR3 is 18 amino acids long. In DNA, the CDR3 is TGTGCCAGCAGCCCTAGGGCCAAGGGGACCCTAGCCAAAAACATTCAGTACTTC. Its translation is CASSPRAKGTLAKNIQYF.

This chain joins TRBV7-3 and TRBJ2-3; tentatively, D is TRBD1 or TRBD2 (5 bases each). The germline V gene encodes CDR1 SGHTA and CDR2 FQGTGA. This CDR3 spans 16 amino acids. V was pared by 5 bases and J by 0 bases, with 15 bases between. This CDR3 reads CASSLRPGLSTDTQYF. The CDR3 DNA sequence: TGTGCCAGCAGCCTGAGGCCGGGGCTTAGCACAGATACGCAGTATTTT.

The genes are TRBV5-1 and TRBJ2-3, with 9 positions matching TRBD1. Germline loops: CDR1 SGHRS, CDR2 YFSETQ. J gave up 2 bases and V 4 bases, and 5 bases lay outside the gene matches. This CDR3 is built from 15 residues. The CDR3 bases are TGCGCCAGCAGCGGGGGACAGGGAATCACAGATACGCAGTATTTT. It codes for CASSGGQGITDTQYF. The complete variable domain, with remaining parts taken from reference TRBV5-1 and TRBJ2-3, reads KAGVTQTPRYLIKTRGQQVTLSCSPISGHRSVSWYQQTPGQGLQFLFEYFSETQRNKGNFPGRFSGRQFSNSRSEMNVSTLELGDSALYLCASSGGQGITDTQYFGPGTRLTVL.

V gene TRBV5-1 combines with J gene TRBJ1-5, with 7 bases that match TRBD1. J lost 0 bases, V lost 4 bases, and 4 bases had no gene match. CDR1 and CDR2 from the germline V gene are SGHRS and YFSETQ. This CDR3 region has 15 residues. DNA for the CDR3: TGCGCCAGCAGCGTGACAGGGAATAGCAATCAGCCCCAGCATTTT. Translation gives CASSVTGNSNQPQHF. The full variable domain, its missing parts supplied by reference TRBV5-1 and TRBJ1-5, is KAGVTQTPRYLIKTRGQQVTLSCSPISGHRSVSWYQQTPGQGLQFLFEYFSETQRNKGNFPGRFSGRQFSNSRSEMNVSTLELGDSALYLCASSVTGNSNQPQHFGDGTRLSIL.

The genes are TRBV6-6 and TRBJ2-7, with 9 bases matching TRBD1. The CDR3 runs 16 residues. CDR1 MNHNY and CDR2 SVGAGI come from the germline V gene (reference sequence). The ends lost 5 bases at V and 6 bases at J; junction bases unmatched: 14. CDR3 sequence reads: CASSIPPGTGPFEQYF. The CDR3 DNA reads TGTGCCAGCAGTATACCCCCGGGGACAGGGCCGTTCGAGCAGTACTTC.

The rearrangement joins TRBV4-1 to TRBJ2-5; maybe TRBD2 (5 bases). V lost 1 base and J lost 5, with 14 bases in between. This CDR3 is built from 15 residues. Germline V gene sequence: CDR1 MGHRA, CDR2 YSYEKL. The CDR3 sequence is CASSQVREWWETQYF. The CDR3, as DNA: TGCGCCAGCAGCCAAGTGAGGGAGTGGTGGGAGACCCAGTACTTC.

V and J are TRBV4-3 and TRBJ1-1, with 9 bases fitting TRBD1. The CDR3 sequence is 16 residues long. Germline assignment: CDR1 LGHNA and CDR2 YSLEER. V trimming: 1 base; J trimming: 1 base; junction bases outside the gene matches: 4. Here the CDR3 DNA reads TGCGCCAGCAGCCAAGGGATGGACAGGGGGAACACTGAAGCTTTCTTT. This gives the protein CASSQGMDRGNTEAFF.

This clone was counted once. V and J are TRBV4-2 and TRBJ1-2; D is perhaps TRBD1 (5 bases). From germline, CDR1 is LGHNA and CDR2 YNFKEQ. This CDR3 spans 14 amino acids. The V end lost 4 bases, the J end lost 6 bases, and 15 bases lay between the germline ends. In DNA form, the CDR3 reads TGTGCCAGCAGCCGGGCCGGGGGGGGAGATGGCTACACCTTC. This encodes CASSRAGGGDGYTF.

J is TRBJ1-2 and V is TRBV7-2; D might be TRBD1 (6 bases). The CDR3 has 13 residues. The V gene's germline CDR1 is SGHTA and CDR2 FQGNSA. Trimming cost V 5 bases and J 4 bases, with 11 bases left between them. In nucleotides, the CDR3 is TGTGCCAGCAGCCCAGGGGACGGCTATGGCTACACCTTC. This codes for CASSPGDGYGYTF.

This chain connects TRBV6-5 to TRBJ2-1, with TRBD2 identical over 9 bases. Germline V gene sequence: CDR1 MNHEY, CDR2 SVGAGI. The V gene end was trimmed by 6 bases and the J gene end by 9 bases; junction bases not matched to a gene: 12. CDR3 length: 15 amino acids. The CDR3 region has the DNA TGTGCCAGCAGCCGAACGCTAGCGGGAAGCGGTGAGCAGTTCTTC. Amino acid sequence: CASSRTLAGSGEQFF.

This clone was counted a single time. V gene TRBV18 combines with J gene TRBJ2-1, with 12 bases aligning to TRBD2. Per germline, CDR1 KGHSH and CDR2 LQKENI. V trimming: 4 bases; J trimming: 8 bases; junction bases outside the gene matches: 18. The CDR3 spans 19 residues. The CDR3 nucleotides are TGTGCCAGCTCACACTCTCTGCAGACGAGGACTAGCGGGGATCATGAGCAGTTCTTC. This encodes CASSHSLQTRTSGDHEQFF.

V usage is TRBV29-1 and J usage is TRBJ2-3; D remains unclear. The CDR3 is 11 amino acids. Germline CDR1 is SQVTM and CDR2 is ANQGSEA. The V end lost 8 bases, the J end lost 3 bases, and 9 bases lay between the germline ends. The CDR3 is CSPLVTDTQYF. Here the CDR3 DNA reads TGCAGCCCCCTGGTTACAGATACGCAGTATTTT.

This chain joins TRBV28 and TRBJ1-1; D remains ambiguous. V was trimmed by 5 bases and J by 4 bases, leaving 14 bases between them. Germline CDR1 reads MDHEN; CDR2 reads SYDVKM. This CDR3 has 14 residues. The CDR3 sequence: CASSDEQRGTEAFF. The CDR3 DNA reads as TGTGCCAGCAGTGATGAGCAACGGGGCACTGAAGCTTTCTTT.

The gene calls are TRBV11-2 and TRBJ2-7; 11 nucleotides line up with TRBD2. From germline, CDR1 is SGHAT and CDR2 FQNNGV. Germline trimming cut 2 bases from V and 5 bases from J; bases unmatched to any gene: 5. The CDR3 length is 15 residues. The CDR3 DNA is TGTGCCAGCAGCTTAATTCTAGCGGGAGGCGACGAGCAGTACTTC. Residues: CASSLILAGGDEQYF.

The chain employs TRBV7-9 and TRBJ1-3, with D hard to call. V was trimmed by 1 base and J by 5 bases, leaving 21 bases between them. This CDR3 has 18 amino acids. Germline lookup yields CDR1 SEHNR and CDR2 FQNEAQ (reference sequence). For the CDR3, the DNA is TGTGCCAGCAGCTTAGTACTAGATTTTCGACTACTCAGAAACACCATATATTTT. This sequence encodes CASSLVLDFRLLRNTIYF.

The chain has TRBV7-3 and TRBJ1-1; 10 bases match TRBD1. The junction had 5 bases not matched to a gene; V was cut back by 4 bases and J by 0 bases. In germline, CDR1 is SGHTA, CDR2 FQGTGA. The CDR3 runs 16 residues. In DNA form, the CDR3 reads TGTGCCAGCAGCTCGGGACAGGGGCTAATGAACACTGAAGCTTTCTTT. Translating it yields CASSSGQGLMNTEAFF. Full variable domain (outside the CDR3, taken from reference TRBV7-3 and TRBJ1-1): GAGVSQTPSNKVTEKGKYVELRCDPISGHTALYWYRQSLGQGPEFLIYFQGTGAADDSGLPNDRFFAVRPEGSVSTLKIQRTERGDSAVYLCASSSGQGLMNTEAFFGQGTRLTVV.

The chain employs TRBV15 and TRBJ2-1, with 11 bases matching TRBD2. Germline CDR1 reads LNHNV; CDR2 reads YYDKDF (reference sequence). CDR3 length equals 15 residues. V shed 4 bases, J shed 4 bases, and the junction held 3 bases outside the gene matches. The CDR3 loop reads CATSKTSGKYNEQFF. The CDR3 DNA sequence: TGTGCCACCAGCAAGACTAGCGGGAAGTACAATGAGCAGTTCTTC.